These T cell receptor beta chains were read from a single sample in a study of cytomegalovirus exposure and HLA in healthy donors. Here immunoSEQ multiplex PCR was the method, and the copy in TCRdb shows in-frame clones only, minus some. The data show over 150,000 clones, about four fifths seen once. Specimen: PBMCs. The receptors derive from a man aged 25-40 years in good health and CMV-seronegative. CDR3s include the opening cysteine and the closing phenylalanine or tryptophan. A D gene is named only where the DNA matches it firmly. Expanded clones are given a class, and other clones once, few, many or no size at all.

TRBV28,TRBJ2-2,.,.,CASSGEGTSNTGELFF,TGTGCCAGCAGTGGGGAGGGGACATCGAACACCGGGGAGCTGTTTTTT
TRBV5-4,TRBJ2-3,.,few,CASSLESGTDTQYF,TGTGCCAGCAGCTTGGAATCGGGCACAGATACGCAGTATTTT
TRBV6-5,TRBJ2-1,.,.,CASSYPGSGQFF,TGTGCCAGCAGTTACCCCGGTTCTGGGCAGTTCTTC
TRBV11-1,TRBJ2-1,.,.,CASSLAGGLNEQFF,TGTGCCAGCAGCTTAGCGGGGGGGCTTAATGAGCAGTTCTTC
TRBV15,TRBJ1-3,.,.,CATSRDRGAGNTIYF,TGTGCCACCAGCAGAGATAGGGGTGCTGGAAACACCATATATTTT
TRBV6-1,TRBJ1-5,.,.,CASSEISSNQPQHF,TGTGCCAGCAGTGAAATCTCTAGCAATCAGCCCCAGCATTTT
TRBV4-3,TRBJ1-2,TRBD1,.,CASSQDGQGSLGYTF,TGCGCCAGCAGCCAAGACGGACAGGGGTCCCTTGGCTACACCTTC
TRBV4-2,TRBJ2-1,.,few,CASSRETGVVEQFF,TGTGCCAGCAGCCGCGAGACAGGTGTTGTTGAGCAGTTCTTC
TRBV7-2,TRBJ2-7,.,.,CASSLGAQQYF,TGTGCCAGCAGCTTAGGGGCGCAGCAGTACTTC
TRBV27,TRBJ1-4,.,.,CASSLKVLPGAGEKLFF,TGTGCCAGCAGTTTAAAGGTTTTGCCAGGGGCTGGAGAAAAACTGTTTTTT
TRBV18,TRBJ1-5,TRBD1,.,CASSPEGTGGSGAQHF,TGTGCCAGCTCCCCCGAAGGGACAGGGGGTTCGGGGGCCCAGCATTTT
TRBV5-4,TRBJ2-1,.,few,CASEESGPSYNEQFF,TGTGCCAGCGAAGAAAGCGGGCCGTCCTACAATGAGCAGTTCTTC
TRBV30,TRBJ1-1,.,once,CAWGTVQGKTEAFF,TGTGCCTGGGGAACCGTTCAGGGAAAGACTGAAGCTTTCTTT
TRBV28,TRBJ2-6,.,.,CASSLPGDFFSSGANVLTF,TGTGCCAGCAGTCTACCCGGAGATTTTTTTAGCTCTGGGGCCAACGTCCTGACTTTC
TRBV7-9,TRBJ2-7,.,few,CASSLAPTAKSYEQYF,TGTGCCAGCAGCTTAGCGCCGACAGCCAAGTCCTACGAGCAGTACTTC
TRBV30,TRBJ1-4,TRBD1,.,CALLLGTGIGFGEKLFF,TGTGCCTTGCTACTCGGGACAGGGATAGGGTTTGGTGAAAAACTGTTTTTT
TRBV7-6,TRBJ1-1,.,.,CASSPQFSNTEAFF,TGTGCCAGCAGCCCACAATTTTCGAACACTGAAGCTTTCTTT
TRBV27,TRBJ2-7,TRBD1,.,CASSSRQGLSYEQYF,TGTGCCAGCAGTTCCCGACAGGGTTTATCGTACGAGCAGTACTTC
TRBV10-3,TRBJ1-5,TRBD1,.,CAISEDREASQPQHF,TGTGCCATCAGTGAGGACAGGGAGGCGAGTCAGCCCCAGCATTTT
TRBV4-1,TRBJ1-5,.,.,CASSQDREGNQPQHF,TGCGCCAGCAGCCAAGACAGGGAAGGCAATCAGCCCCAGCATTTT
TRBV5-8,TRBJ1-2,.,.,CASLLGLGGYTF,TGTGCCAGCCTGCTTGGACTGGGGGGCTACACCTTC
TRBV2,TRBJ1-2,TRBD1,.,CASSSRTGNLYGYTF,TGTGCCAGCAGCTCCCGGACAGGGAACCTTTATGGCTACACCTTC
TRBV9,TRBJ1-2,TRBD1,.,CASSVGGGGNYGYTF,TGTGCCAGCAGCGTAGGAGGAGGGGGCAACTATGGCTACACCTTC
TRBV5-1,TRBJ1-2,TRBD1,.,CASSLFTRQGSYGYTF,TGCGCCAGCAGCTTGTTCACTAGACAGGGATCGTATGGCTACACCTTC
TRBV18,TRBJ1-1,.,.,CASSPYQEVTEAFF,TGTGCCAGCTCACCTTATCAGGAGGTCACTGAAGCTTTCTTT
TRBV4-3,TRBJ2-5,.,.,CASSQGTTQETQYF,TGCGCCAGCAGCCAAGGGACAACCCAAGAGACCCAGTACTTC
TRBV7-2,TRBJ2-7,TRBD1,.,CASSYGQGRFYEQYF,TGTGCCAGCAGCTACGGACAGGGAAGGTTTTACGAGCAGTACTTC
TRBV19,TRBJ1-5,.,.,CASSIGADNQPQHF,TGTGCCAGTAGTATCGGAGCCGACAATCAGCCCCAGCATTTT
TRBV9,TRBJ1-1,.,.,CASSVATDQNTEAFF,TGTGCCAGCAGCGTAGCGACAGACCAGAACACTGAAGCTTTCTTT
TRBV11-2,TRBJ1-1,.,.,CASSLGDNPLGTEAFF,TGTGCCAGCAGCTTAGGGGACAACCCTTTAGGGACTGAAGCTTTCTTT
TRBV7-8,TRBJ2-3,TRBD1,.,CASSRRQGGDTQYF,TGTGCCAGCAGTCGTCGACAGGGTGGTGATACGCAGTATTTT
TRBV28,TRBJ1-2,.,.,CASSWRPSSLGYTF,TGTGCCAGCAGTTGGAGGCCCTCCTCTCTTGGCTACACCTTC
TRBV7-8,TRBJ2-7,TRBD2,.,CASSLGRAGSLKERHEQYF,TGTGCCAGCAGCTTGGGGAGGGCAGGGTCCTTGAAGGAGCGCCACGAGCAGTACTTC
TRBV6-5,TRBJ1-1,TRBD1,few,CASTLTGQMNTEAFF,TGTGCCAGCACTCTAACGGGACAGATGAACACTGAAGCTTTCTTT
TRBV5-5,TRBJ1-5,TRBD1,.,CASSQGTVSNQPQHF,TGTGCCAGCAGCCAGGGGACAGTTAGCAATCAGCCCCAGCATTTT
TRBV27,TRBJ1-5,TRBD1,.,CASSRAGGAANQPQHF,TGTGCCAGCAGTCGGGCAGGGGGCGCGGCCAATCAGCCCCAGCATTTT
TRBV18,TRBJ2-4,TRBD2,.,CASSPGTSGRAFYF,TGTGCCAGCTCACCAGGCACTAGCGGGAGGGCCTTCTACTTC
TRBV13,TRBJ2-1,.,.,CASMTQGSYNEQFF,TGTGCCAGCATGACGCAGGGTTCCTACAATGAGCAGTTCTTC
TRBV27,TRBJ1-5,.,.,CASSLAGAISHQPQHF,TGTGCCAGCAGTTTAGCGGGGGCAATCAGCCACCAGCCCCAGCATTTT
TRBV28,TRBJ2-7,.,.,CASSLNRAHEQYF,TGTGCCAGCAGTTTGAACAGGGCCCACGAGCAGTACTTC
TRBV29-1,TRBJ1-1,.,once,CSVYQKNTEAFF,TGCAGCGTTTACCAGAAAAACACTGAAGCTTTCTTT
TRBV19,TRBJ1-3,.,.,CASSITHRSSGNTIYF,TGTGCCAGTAGTATAACCCACAGGAGCTCTGGAAACACCATATATTTT
TRBV6-4,TRBJ2-2,.,.,CASSDTGRDTGELFF,TGTGCCAGCAGTGACACAGGGCGAGACACCGGGGAGCTGTTTTTT
TRBV11-2,TRBJ1-1,.,.,CASSLINTEAFF,TGTGCCAGCAGCTTAATAAACACTGAAGCTTTCTTT
TRBV11-2,TRBJ2-7,TRBD2,.,CASSPGPLAGAYYEQYF,TGTGCCAGCAGCCCGGGCCCCTTAGCGGGAGCCTACTACGAGCAGTACTTC
TRBV30,TRBJ2-5,TRBD1,.,CAWSVTGSETQYF,TGTGCCTGGAGTGTGACAGGGAGCGAGACCCAGTACTTC
TRBV28,TRBJ2-7,.,.,CASSFPGYEQYF,TGTGCCAGCAGTTTTCCAGGCTACGAGCAGTACTTC
TRBV15,TRBJ1-3,.,.,CATSRVGWASGNTIYF,TGTGCCACCAGCAGAGTAGGATGGGCCTCTGGAAACACCATATATTTT
TRBV19,TRBJ1-3,.,.,CASSPGTTGNTIYF,TGTGCCAGTTCCCCTGGGACAACGGGAAACACCATATATTTT
TRBV28,TRBJ2-7,TRBD1,.,CASSSDREVEPPHYEQYF,TGTGCCAGCAGTTCGGACAGGGAAGTTGAACCCCCCCACTACGAGCAGTACTTC
TRBV7-9,TRBJ2-1,TRBD2,.,CASSLEAGGVEQFF,TGTGCCAGCAGCTTAGAGGCGGGAGGGGTTGAGCAGTTCTTC
TRBV7-9,TRBJ2-5,.,.,CASMAAGKETQYF,TGTGCCAGCATGGCGGCCGGGAAAGAGACCCAGTACTTC